One and the same sample provided the 2 T cell receptor beta chains below, sequenced in a study of CD8+CD57+ T cells in acquired aplastic anemia (dated by TCRdb to about 2018). The instrument was an Illumina HiSeq 2000. Genomic DNA was used as template for profiling of TCR beta VDJ combinations and CDR3 sequences. TCRdb cleaned the public reads at Q25 with fastp, built clones with MiXCR and kept in-frame beta chains. Rows with one shared CDR3 protein collapse into an entry with the most common genes and DNA. The table for this sample lists 35,000 to 45,000 distinct CDR3 sequences; 68% of them were counted only once. The ten biggest clones cover 23% of the sample. Source material: sorted CD4+, CD8+, or CD8+CD57+ T cells (not recorded which) from PBMCs. The receptors stem from a human donor in good health, serving as a control.

The V gene is TRBV10-2, the J gene TRBJ1-2, with TRBD1 as a possible D gene (5 bases). Looked up from germline, CDR1 is WSHSY and CDR2 is SAAADI. Trimming took off 8 bases at V and 7 bases at J, with 11 bases between the two ends. The CDR3 consists of 11 residues. The CDR3 sequence: CASGVGGGYTF. The CDR3 DNA reads as TGCGCCAGCGGCGTGGGGGGTGGCTACACCTTC.

This clonotype is medium-sized. The chain employs TRBV7-9 and TRBJ1-1; D possibly corresponds to TRBD1 (5 bases). The CDR3 extends over 13 amino acids. V was pared by 2 bases and J by 5 bases, with 9 bases between. The germline V gene has CDR1 SEHNR and CDR2 FQNEAQ (reference sequence). CDR3 protein: CASSLPGGTEAFF. As DNA, the CDR3 is TGTGCCAGCAGCTTACCGGGGGGGACTGAAGCTTTCTTT.